The present T cell receptor (beta chain) was sequenced within a study of control samples from healthy donors and cancer patients. The data were produced by immunoSEQ multiplex PCR, yet TCRdb's version contains in-frame clones alone and is incomplete. The repertoire has about 86,000 clones, about 94% of them found once; the top ten carry 4.5% to 5.5%. The table lists this clone with a count of one. This sequence originates from a woman younger than 35 in good health. Sequenced input: blood.

For the CDR3, the DNA is TGTGCCAGCAGCCCCCCGGGACAGGGACTCCACGGGGAGCTGTTTTTT. It specifies CASSPPGQGLHGELFF. J is TRBJ2-2 and V is TRBV7-6; the match to TRBD1 covers 9 bases. J was trimmed by 7 bases and V by 5 bases; bases with no gene match: 11. CDR1 and CDR2 (germline): SGHVS, FNYEAQ. CDR3 size: 16 residues.